This T cell receptor beta chain was profiled in a study of beta chain features in type 1 diabetes. Every bit of the isolated RNA underwent reverse transcription, so sequencing read expressed TCRB transcripts. TCRdb's copy holds only in-frame clones and misses some; the assay was immunoSEQ multiplex PCR. The data contain about 160,000 clones, 9% of them singletons. The length of the CDR3 is 21 residues. Germline V lookup: CDR1 SQVTM, CDR2 ANQGSEA. V was clipped by 2 bases and J by 0 bases; unmatched bases: 22. Notes on the study in general: TCRB CDR3s from Type 1 diabetes patients were moderately but significantly shorter in all four CD4+ subsets. PCR could preferentially amplify shorter templates, alike in patients and controls.

Each donor gave one heparinised blood draw averaging around 120 mL. CD4+ cells of the naive, central memory, regulatory and stem cell-like memory types were sorted via CD45RO/CCR7/CD25/CD127/CD95/CD27. As to this clone: What it binds is unknown.

The rearrangement joins TRBV29-1 to TRBJ1-3, with TRBD1 matching over 7 bases. The origin of this receptor is a woman in her twenties or thirties with type 1 diabetes. Sequenced material: central memory CD4+ T cells from blood. The CDR3 nucleotides are TGCAGCGTTGAAACTGCCTGGGGGGACAGACTCCGAAAAGACTCTGGAAACACCATATATTTT. This translates into CSVETAWGDRLRKDSGNTIYF.